This T cell receptor (beta chain) was recovered during a study of cytomegalovirus exposure and HLA in healthy donors. General study results and limits: Researchers counted around 180 TCR beta chains as cytomegalovirus-associated. Data from an earlier analysis indicated that most TCR beta V segments were productive either about 90% or about 30% of the time. In a later analysis, TCR association rates varied by HLA locus: DRB1 most, HLA-C fewest.

Of note for this clone: The target antigen is unknown.

Primers for the PCR totalled 60 Vbeta and 13 Jbeta. The assay was immunoSEQ multiplex PCR, and TCRdb's table has in-frame clones only and misses some. Here the sample spans over 150,000 clones, around four fifths being singletons. CDR1 and CDR2 from the germline V gene are LNHDA and SQIVND (reference sequence). V dropped 1 base and J dropped 4; count of bases not matched to a gene: 5. The CDR3 has 16 residues. The sequence was obtained from a woman aged 50 to 60 in good health and CMV-seronegative. Input material: PBMCs. This sequence joins TRBV19 and TRBJ2-3; 10 bases align to TRBD2. Written as DNA, the CDR3 is TGTGCCAGTAGTATAGGACCAGCGGGAGGGCCAGATACGCAGTATTTT. Its protein is CASSIGPAGGPDTQYF. Complete variable domain (other parts from reference TRBV19 and TRBJ2-3): DGGITQSPKYLFRKEGQNVTLSCEQNLNHDAMYWYRQDPGQGLRLIYYSQIVNDFQKGDIAEGYSVSREKKESFPLTVTSAQKNPTAFYLCASSIGPAGGPDTQYFGPGTRLTVL.